Presented here are 29 T cell receptor beta chains from one specimen sequenced in a study of CXCR3-negative and CXCR3-positive naive CD8 T cells. The study made its TRB cDNA libraries by 5' RACE, adding UMI labels. TCRdb re-called the 5' RACE reads and shows each CDR3 protein once, DNA omitted. The sample table includes about 120,000 distinct CDR3 sequences. The sequenced sample was naive CXCR3- CD8+ T cells from blood. Subset denoted: CD45RO-CCR7+CD27+CD95- naive CD8+ T cells lacking CXCR3 (TNR3-). The receptors originated from a human donor in good health. Some clones in this sample may be carry-over from other donors' samples.

This chain links TRBV7-9 with TRBJ1-1. The length of the CDR3 is 14 residues. Germline-derived CDR1 and CDR2 are SEHNR and FQNEAQ (reference sequence). The CDR3 spells CASSLIDPNTEAFF.

The gene calls are TRBV21-1 and TRBJ2-7; TCRdb's D call, TRBD1, is unchecked because there is no DNA. TRBV21-1 is a listed pseudogene. The CDR3 spans 17 residues. CDR3 in amino acids: CASSKVSEDRELYEQYF.

The chain joins TRBV29-1 to TRBJ2-1; TCRdb's D call, TRBD2, is unchecked because there is no DNA. This CDR3 spans 15 amino acids. CDR1 and CDR2 from the germline V gene are SQVTM and ANQGSEA. The chain's CDR3 is CSVDGLAGGVNEQFF.

The rearrangement uses TRBV7-9 and TRBJ1-1. Germline-derived CDR1 and CDR2 are SEHNR and FQNEAQ (reference sequence). This CDR3 has 11 amino acids. CDR3 amino acids: CASSSEPQAFF. The entire variable domain, with the rest obtained from reference TRBV7-9 and TRBJ1-1, is as follows: DTGVSQNPRHKITKRGQNVTFRCDPISEHNRLYWYRQTLGQGPEFLTYFQNEAQLEKSRLLSDRFSAERPKGSFSTLEIQRTEQGDSAMYLCASSSEPQAFFGQGTRLTVV.

V and J are TRBV12-3 or TRBV12-4 and TRBJ2-5; TCRdb reports TRBD1, a call that lacks DNA to check it against. The CDR3 is made up of 17 amino acids. The CDR3 loop is CASSPSPRTGKKETQYF.

The CDR3 reads CASSPRTSGSTDTQYF. This chain links TRBV28 with TRBJ2-3; TCRdb's D call of TRBD2 is untestable without DNA. Germline-derived CDR1 and CDR2 are MDHEN and SYDVKM. The CDR3 covers 16 residues.

The rearrangement joins TRBV7-9 to TRBJ2-2; the D call of TRBD1 rests on TCRdb alone, since no DNA is present to check it. Germline loops: CDR1 SEHNR, CDR2 FQNEAQ (reference sequence). This CDR3 region has 16 residues. CDR3 in amino acids: CASSLSRGRDFRELFF.

The rearrangement joins TRBV5-1 to TRBJ1-1. CDR3 length: 14 amino acids. Germline V gene sequence: CDR1 SGHRS, CDR2 YFSETQ. The CDR3 sequence: CASSLVEAYTEAFF.

V gene TRBV7-9 combines with J gene TRBJ2-3; TCRdb reports TRBD1, a call that lacks DNA to check it against. Germline-derived CDR1 and CDR2 are SEHNR and FQNEAQ (reference sequence). CDR3 size: 14 residues. This chain's CDR3 is CASSPGTGAHTQYF.

The chain employs TRBV6-6 and TRBJ2-7. CDR3 length: 14 residues. From germline, CDR1 is MNHNY and CDR2 SVGAGI (reference sequence). The CDR3 loop is CASSYEGGSYEQYF.

Here the CDR3 reads CASSLSGSYNEQFF. The chain uses TRBV27 and TRBJ2-1; TCRdb's D call, TRBD2, is unchecked because there is no DNA. Germline V CDR1 and CDR2: MNHEY, SMNVEV (reference sequence). The CDR3 is 14 residues long.

The chain combines TRBV5-1 with TRBJ2-7; TCRdb reports TRBD2, a call that lacks DNA to check it against. Germline assignment: CDR1 SGHRS and CDR2 YFSETQ. This CDR3 is 14 amino acids long. The CDR3 loop is CASSAGGPTYEQYF.

The V call is TRBV5-6, the J call TRBJ2-1. This CDR3 region has 14 residues. Germline values: CDR1 SGHDT, CDR2 YYEEEE. The CDR3: CASSLGVGRDEQFF.

V gene TRBV3-1 combines with J gene TRBJ1-1; TCRdb gives TRBD1 as the D gene, but with no DNA this cannot be confirmed. Germline assignment: CDR1 LGHDT and CDR2 YNNKEL (reference sequence). This CDR3 spans 12 amino acids. CDR3 residues: CATGAWNTEAFF.

The gene calls are TRBV20-1 and TRBJ2-1; TCRdb indicates TRBD2, and absent DNA this call remains unverified. Germline V gene data show CDR1 as DFQATT and CDR2 as SNEGSKA (reference sequence). There are 16 residues in the CDR3. CDR3 amino acids: CSAREWTSGGYNEQFF.

The chain's CDR3 is CASSLVSSGGTDTQYF. This sequence joins TRBV5-1 and TRBJ2-3; lacking DNA, the TRBD2 call made by TCRdb goes unchecked. The CDR3 spans 16 residues. Germline V gene sequence: CDR1 SGHRS, CDR2 YFSETQ.

The J gene is TRBJ1-1, the V gene TRBV6-6; no DNA is available, so the TRBD1 call from TCRdb remains unchecked. From germline, CDR1 is MNHNY and CDR2 SVGAGI (reference sequence). This CDR3 has 14 amino acids. CDR3 protein: CASSTGGAATEAFF.

The chain is built from TRBV28 and TRBJ2-7. The CDR3 has 19 amino acids. Germline V lookup: CDR1 MDHEN, CDR2 SYDVKM. This CDR3 is CASSLPAGIILDEYYEQYF.

The rearrangement joins TRBV7-9 to TRBJ2-1; as DNA is missing, the TRBD2 call by TCRdb cannot be tested. This CDR3 has 14 residues. Per germline, CDR1 SEHNR and CDR2 FQNEAQ (reference sequence). The CDR3 here is CASSFLAGGNEQFF.

The chain is built from TRBV21-1 and TRBJ2-1; lacking DNA, the TRBD1 call made by TCRdb goes unchecked. TRBV21-1 is an annotated pseudogene. The CDR3 contains 15 residues. This CDR3 is CASGEDRGLGNEQFF.

V usage is TRBV7-9 and J usage is TRBJ2-5; TCRdb's assignment of TRBD1 cannot be checked, as there is no DNA. This CDR3 region has 14 residues. Germline V gene data show CDR1 as SEHNR and CDR2 as FQNEAQ (reference sequence). The CDR3 loop is CASRNGQGEETQYF.

The chain has TRBV7-2 and TRBJ2-1. The CDR3 is 14 residues long. Germline values: CDR1 SGHTA, CDR2 FQGNSA. CDR3: CASSLINSYNEQFF.

The rearrangement uses TRBV5-4 and TRBJ2-1; TCRdb returns TRBD2, unconfirmable since there is no DNA. Germline assignment: CDR1 SGHNT and CDR2 YYREEE (reference sequence). This CDR3 region has 18 residues. The CDR3 reads CASSLKGLAGGKYNEQFF.

The chain couples TRBV6-4 to TRBJ2-2; TCRdb calls TRBD1, which cannot be checked without DNA. The V gene's germline CDR1 is MRHNA and CDR2 SNTAGT. The CDR3 is 14 amino acids. The CDR3 is CANSTGVDTGELFF.

The chain carries TRBV23-1 and TRBJ2-3; TCRdb selects TRBD1, and the lack of DNA leaves this call unchecked. TRBV23-1 falls under the ORF class, with uncertain function. This CDR3 spans 15 amino acids. The CDR3 loop is CASRNRDAAPDTQYF.

V is TRBV7-6 and J is TRBJ2-5; TCRdb calls TRBD1, which cannot be checked without DNA. CDR3 length: 15 amino acids. Per the germline V gene, CDR1 is SGHVS and CDR2 is FNYEAQ. CDR3 region: CASSVAGTTQETQYF.

The chain carries TRBV15 and TRBJ2-3. The CDR3 runs to 16 residues. Looked up from germline, CDR1 is LNHNV and CDR2 is YYDKDF (reference sequence). The CDR3 loop reads CATSSLEVGYTDTQYF.

This chain uses TRBV6-5 with TRBJ1-1. The CDR3 is 14 amino acids. Germline CDR1 reads MNHEY; CDR2 reads SVGAGI. The CDR3 sequence is CASTLVWGGTEAFF.

The V and J genes are TRBV5-4 and TRBJ2-1. From germline, CDR1 is SGHNT and CDR2 YYREEE (reference sequence). The CDR3 sequence is 15 residues long. CDR3 in amino acids: CASSLDRDGWNEQFF.